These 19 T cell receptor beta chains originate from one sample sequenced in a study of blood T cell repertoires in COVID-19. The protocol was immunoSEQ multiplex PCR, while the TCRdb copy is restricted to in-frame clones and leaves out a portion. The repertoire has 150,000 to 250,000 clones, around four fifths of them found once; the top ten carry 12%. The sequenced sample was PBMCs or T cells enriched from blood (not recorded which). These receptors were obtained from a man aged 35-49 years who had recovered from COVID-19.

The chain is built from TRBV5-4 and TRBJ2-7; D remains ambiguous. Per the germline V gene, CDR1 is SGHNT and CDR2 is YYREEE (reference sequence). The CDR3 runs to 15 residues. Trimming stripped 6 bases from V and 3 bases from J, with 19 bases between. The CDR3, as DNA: TGTGCCAGCACCTCGGGTGGTGGTACCTACTACGAGCAGTACTTC. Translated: CASTSGGGTYYEQYF.

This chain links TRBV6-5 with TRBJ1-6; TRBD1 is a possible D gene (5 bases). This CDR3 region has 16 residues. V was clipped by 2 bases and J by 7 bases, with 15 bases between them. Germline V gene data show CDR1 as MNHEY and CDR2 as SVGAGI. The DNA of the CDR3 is TGTGCCAGCAGTTACGGGTGGGGGGGATCGAATTCACCCCTCCACTTT. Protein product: CASSYGWGGSNSPLHF.

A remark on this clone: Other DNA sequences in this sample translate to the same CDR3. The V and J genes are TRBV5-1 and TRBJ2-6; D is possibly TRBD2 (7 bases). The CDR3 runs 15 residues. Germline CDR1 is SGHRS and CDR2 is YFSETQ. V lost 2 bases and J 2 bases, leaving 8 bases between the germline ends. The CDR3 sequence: CASSLGGAGANVLTF. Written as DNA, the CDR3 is TGCGCCAGCAGCTTAGGGGGGGCTGGGGCCAACGTCCTGACTTTC.

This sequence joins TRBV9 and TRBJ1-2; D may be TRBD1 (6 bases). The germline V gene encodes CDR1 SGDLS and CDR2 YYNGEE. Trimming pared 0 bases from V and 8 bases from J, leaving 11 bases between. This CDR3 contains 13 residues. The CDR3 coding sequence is TGTGCCAGCAGCGTAGACAGGGTGGCCGGCTACACCTTC. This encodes CASSVDRVAGYTF.

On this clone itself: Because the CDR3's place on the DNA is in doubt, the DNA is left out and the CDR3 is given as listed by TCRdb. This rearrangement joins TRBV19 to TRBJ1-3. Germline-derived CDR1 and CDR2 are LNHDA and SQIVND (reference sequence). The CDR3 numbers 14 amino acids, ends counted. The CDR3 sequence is CASSSGGSGNTIYF.

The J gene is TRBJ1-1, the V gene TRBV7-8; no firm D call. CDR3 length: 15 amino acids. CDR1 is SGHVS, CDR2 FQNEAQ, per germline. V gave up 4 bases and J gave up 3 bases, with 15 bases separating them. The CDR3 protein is CASSYLTVRDTEAFF. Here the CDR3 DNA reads TGTGCCAGCAGCTATCTAACCGTTCGGGACACTGAAGCTTTCTTT.

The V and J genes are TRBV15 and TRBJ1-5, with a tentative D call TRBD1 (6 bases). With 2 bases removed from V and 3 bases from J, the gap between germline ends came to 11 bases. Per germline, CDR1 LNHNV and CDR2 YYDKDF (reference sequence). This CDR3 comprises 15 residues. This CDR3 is CATSRQGGYNQPQHF. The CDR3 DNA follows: TGTGCCACCAGCAGACAAGGGGGTTACAATCAGCCCCAGCATTTT.

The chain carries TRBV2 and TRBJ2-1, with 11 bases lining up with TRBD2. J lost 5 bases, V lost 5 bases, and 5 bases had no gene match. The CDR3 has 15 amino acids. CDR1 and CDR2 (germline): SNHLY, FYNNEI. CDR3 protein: CASSWTSGYDNEQFF. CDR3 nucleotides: TGTGCCAGCAGTTGGACTAGCGGGTACGACAATGAGCAGTTCTTC. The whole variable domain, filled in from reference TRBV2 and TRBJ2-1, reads EPEVTQTPSHQVTQMGQEVILRCVPISNHLYFYWYRQILGQKVEFLVSFYNNEISEKSEIFDDQFSVERPDGSNFTLKIRSTKLEDSAMYFCASSWTSGYDNEQFFGPGTRLTVL.

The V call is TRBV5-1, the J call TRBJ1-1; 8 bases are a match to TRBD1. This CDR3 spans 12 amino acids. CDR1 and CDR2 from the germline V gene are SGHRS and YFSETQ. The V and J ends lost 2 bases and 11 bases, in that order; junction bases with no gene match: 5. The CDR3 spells CASSFSTGVAFF. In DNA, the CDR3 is TGCGCCAGCAGCTTTTCGACAGGGGTGGCTTTCTTT.

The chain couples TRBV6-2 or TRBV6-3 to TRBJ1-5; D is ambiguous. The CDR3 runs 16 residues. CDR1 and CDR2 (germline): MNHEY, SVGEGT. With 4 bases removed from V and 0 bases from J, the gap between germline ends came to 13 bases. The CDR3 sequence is CASSSWEFNSNQPQHF. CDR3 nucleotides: TGTGCCAGCAGTTCCTGGGAGTTTAATAGCAATCAGCCCCAGCATTTT.

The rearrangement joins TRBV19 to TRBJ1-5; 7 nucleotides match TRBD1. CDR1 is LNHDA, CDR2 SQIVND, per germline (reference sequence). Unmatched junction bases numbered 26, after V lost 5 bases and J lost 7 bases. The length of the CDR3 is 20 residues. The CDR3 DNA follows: TGTGCCAGTAGTTTCGGGACAGACTACCGTACGGGGGCCAATAGACAGCCCCAGCATTTT. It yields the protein CASSFGTDYRTGANRQPQHF.

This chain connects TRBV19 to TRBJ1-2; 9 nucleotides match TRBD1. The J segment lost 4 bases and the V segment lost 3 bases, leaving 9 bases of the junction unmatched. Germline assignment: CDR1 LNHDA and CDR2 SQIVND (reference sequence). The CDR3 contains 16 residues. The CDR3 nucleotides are TGTGCCAGTAGTATGGGACAGGGCGCGGGGTTCTATGGCTACACCTTC. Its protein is CASSMGQGAGFYGYTF.

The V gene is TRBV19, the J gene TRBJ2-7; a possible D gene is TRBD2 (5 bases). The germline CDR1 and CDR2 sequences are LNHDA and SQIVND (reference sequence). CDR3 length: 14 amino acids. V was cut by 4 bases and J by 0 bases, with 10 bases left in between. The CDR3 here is CASSSGLNSYEQYF. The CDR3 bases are TGTGCCAGTAGTAGCGGACTCAACTCCTACGAGCAGTACTTC.

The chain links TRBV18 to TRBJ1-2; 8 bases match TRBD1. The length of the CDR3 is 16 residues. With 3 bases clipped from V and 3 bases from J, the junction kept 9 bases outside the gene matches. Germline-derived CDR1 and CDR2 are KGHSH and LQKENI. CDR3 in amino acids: CASSPSYRGGDYGYTF. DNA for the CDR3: TGTGCCAGCTCACCGTCATACAGGGGGGGTGACTATGGCTACACCTTC. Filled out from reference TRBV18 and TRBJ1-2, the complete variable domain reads NAGVMQNPRHLVRRRGQEARLRCSPMKGHSHVYWYRQLPEEGLKFMVYLQKENIIDESGMPKERFSAEFPKEGPSILRIQQVVRGDSAAYFCASSPSYRGGDYGYTFGSGTRLTVV.

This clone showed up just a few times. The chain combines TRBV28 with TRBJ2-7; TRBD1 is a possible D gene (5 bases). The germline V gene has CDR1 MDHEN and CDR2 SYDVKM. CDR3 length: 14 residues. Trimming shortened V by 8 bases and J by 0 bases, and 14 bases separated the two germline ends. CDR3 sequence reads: CASRTRTPSYEQYF. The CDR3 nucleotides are TGTGCCAGCCGGACACGCACTCCCTCCTACGAGCAGTACTTC. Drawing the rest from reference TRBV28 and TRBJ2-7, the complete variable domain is DVKVTQSSRYLVKRTGEKVFLECVQDMDHENMFWYRQDPGLGLRLIYFSYDVKMKEKGDIPEGYSVSREKKERFSLILESASTNQTSMYLCASRTRTPSYEQYFGPGTRLTVT.

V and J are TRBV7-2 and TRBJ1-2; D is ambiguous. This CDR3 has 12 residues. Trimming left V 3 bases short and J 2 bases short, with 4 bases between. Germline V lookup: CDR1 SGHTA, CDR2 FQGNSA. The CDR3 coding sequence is TGTGCCAGCAGCTTGACAAACTATGGCTACACCTTC. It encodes CASSLTNYGYTF.

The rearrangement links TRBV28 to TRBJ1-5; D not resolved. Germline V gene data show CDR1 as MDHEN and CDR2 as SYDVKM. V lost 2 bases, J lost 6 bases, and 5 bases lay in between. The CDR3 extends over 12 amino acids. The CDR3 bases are TGTGCCAGCAGTTTAGTGAGTCAGCCCCAGCATTTT. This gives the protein CASSLVSQPQHF.

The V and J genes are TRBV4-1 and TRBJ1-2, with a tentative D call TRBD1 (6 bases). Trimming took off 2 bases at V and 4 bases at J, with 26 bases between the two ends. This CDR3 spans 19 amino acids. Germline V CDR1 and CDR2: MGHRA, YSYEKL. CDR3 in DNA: TGCGCCAGCAGCCAACCTCTGGAGACAGGTCGAGTTGGGGTCTATGGCTACACCTTC. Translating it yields CASSQPLETGRVGVYGYTF.

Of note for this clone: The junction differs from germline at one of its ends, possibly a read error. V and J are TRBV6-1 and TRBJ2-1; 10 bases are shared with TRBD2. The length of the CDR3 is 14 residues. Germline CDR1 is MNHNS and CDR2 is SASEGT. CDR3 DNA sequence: TGTGCCAGCAGTGAAGGACTAGCGGGCCAGGAGCGGTTCTTC. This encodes CASSEGLAGQERFF.